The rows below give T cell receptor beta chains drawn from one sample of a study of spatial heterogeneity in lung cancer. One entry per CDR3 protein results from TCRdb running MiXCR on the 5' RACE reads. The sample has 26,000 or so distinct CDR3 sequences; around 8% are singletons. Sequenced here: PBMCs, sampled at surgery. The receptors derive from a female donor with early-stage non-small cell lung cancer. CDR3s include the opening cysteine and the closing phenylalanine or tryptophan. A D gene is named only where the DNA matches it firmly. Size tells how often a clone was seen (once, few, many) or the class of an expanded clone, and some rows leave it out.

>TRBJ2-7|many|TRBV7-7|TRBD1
TGTGCCAGCAGTAGGGACAGGGTCCACGAGCAGTACTTC
CASSRDRVHEQYF
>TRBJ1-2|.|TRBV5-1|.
TGCGCCAGCAGCTTGGGGCAGGCTGTAGGGGACTACACCTTC
CASSLGQAVGDYTF
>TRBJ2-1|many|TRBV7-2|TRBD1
TGTGCCAGCAGCGCCGACAGGGCGGCCTACAATGAGCAGTTCTTC
CASSADRAAYNEQFF
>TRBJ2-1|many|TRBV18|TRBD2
TGTGCCAGCTCCTCCGGGACTAGCGGGATAGATGAGCAGTTCTTC
CASSSGTSGIDEQFF
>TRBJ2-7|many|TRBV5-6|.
TGTGCCAGCAGCTTGGGAGGGGGATCAGGCGAGCAGTACTTC
CASSLGGGSGEQYF
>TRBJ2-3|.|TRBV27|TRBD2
TGTGCCAGCAGACTAGCGACTAGCACAGATACGCAGTATTTT
CASRLATSTDTQYF
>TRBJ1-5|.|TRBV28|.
TGTGCCAGCAGGGGGGGCATCGGCAATCAGCCCCAGCATTTT
CASRGGIGNQPQHF
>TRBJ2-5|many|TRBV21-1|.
TGTGCCAGCAGCAAAAGGTCACAGTTCAGGCTAAAAGACTTCGAGACCCAGTACTTC
CASSKRSQFRLKDFETQYF
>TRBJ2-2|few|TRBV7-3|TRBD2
TGTGCCAGCAGCTTAACGGGAGGACTAGCGGGAAACACCGGGGAGCTGTTTTTT
CASSLTGGLAGNTGELFF
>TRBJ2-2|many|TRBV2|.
TGTGCCAGCGGAGTGTCAGGGTTCGGGGAGCTGTTTTTT
CASGVSGFGELFF